The 27 T cell receptor beta chains presented below share a single source sample, sequenced in a study of Graves' ophthalmopathy and Graves' hyperthyroidism. RNA transcripts were the source from which TCR beta CDR3 regions were amplified. HTBI primers were employed in first-round RT-PCR, then a second-round multiplex PCR followed. TCRdb used MiXCR to reprocess the multiplex PCR reads, holding one entry per CDR3 protein. The sample yields around 1,000,000 distinct CDR3 sequences, around a third seen once. The sample taken for sequencing was peripheral blood or thyroid tissue (not recorded which). These receptors were taken from an adult man with Graves' hyperthyroidism.

This clonotype was detected ten times or more. V gene TRBV25-1 combines with J gene TRBJ2-7; tentatively, D is TRBD1 (6 bases). Trimming stripped 9 bases from V and 4 bases from J, with 19 bases between. The CDR3 runs 14 residues. CDR1 and CDR2 (germline): MGHDK, SYGVNS. DNA of the CDR3: TGTGCCAGTGTCTCGCCGGGACAAGCTTACGAGCAGTACTTC. Its protein is CASVSPGQAYEQYF.

This clonotype was detected ten times or more. The CDR3 sequence is CSVASGIEGTEAFF. The CDR3 DNA reads as TGCAGCGTTGCTTCAGGGATCGAAGGCACTGAAGCTTTCTTT. V is TRBV29-1 and J is TRBJ1-1; TRBD1 might be the D (5 bases). V was trimmed by 4 bases and J by 4 bases, leaving 16 bases between them. The CDR3 covers 14 residues. The germline V gene has CDR1 SQVTM and CDR2 ANQGSEA.

V gene TRBV29-1 combines with J gene TRBJ1-1, with D perhaps TRBD1 (6 bases). The V end was cut by 5 bases, the J end by 7 bases, with 14 bases between. Germline assignment: CDR1 SQVTM and CDR2 ANQGSEA. The CDR3 is 12 amino acids. Written as DNA, the CDR3 is TGCAGCGTTCAGGCAGGGGATTATGAAGCTTTCTTT. This translates into CSVQAGDYEAFF. Full variable domain (remainder filled in from reference TRBV29-1 and TRBJ1-1): SAVISQKPSRDICQRGTSLTIQCQVDSQVTMMFWYRQQPGQSLTLIATANQGSEATYESGFVIDKFPISRPNLTFSTLTVSNMSPEDSSIYLCSVQAGDYEAFFGQGTRLTVV.

In this sample, this clonotype turned up many times. V and J are TRBV7-8 and TRBJ2-7, with 10 bases lining up with TRBD2. Trimming removed 4 bases from V and 2 bases from J; junction bases left unmatched: 5. Germline CDR1 reads SGHVS; CDR2 reads FQNEAQ. The CDR3 totals 15 residues. CDR3 in amino acids: CASSSKREGPYEQYF. CDR3 coding DNA: TGTGCCAGCAGCTCGAAGCGGGAGGGCCCCTACGAGCAGTACTTC. The entire variable domain, with the rest obtained from reference TRBV7-8 and TRBJ2-7, is as follows: GAGVSQSPRYKVAKRGQDVALRCDPISGHVSLFWYQQALGQGPEFLTYFQNEAQLDKSGLPSDRFFAERPEGSVSTLKIQRTQQEDSAVYLCASSSKREGPYEQYFGPGTRLTVT.

This clonotype was detected many times. The CDR3 carries no conserved terminal phenylalanine or tryptophan, so it likely arises from a read error. No DNA is shown, since the ends of the CDR3 on it are uncertain; the CDR3 is the one TCRdb lists. The rearrangement uses TRBV15 and TRBJ1-2; TRBD1, the table's D call, was not compared with the DNA. The CDR3 extends over 8 residues, inclusive of both ends. Germline CDR1 and CDR2: LNHNV and YYDKDF (reference sequence). The CDR3 spells CATSRDPG.

This rearrangement joins TRBV10-3 to TRBJ1-2; D unclear. This CDR3 contains 11 residues. From germline, CDR1 is ENHRY and CDR2 SYGVKD. V lost 3 bases and J lost 8, with 7 bases in between. CDR3 sequence: CAISDRDGYTF. The CDR3 nucleotides are TGTGCCATCAGTGACCGAGACGGCTACACCTTC.

This clonotype was picked up one time. The V call is TRBV7-2, the J call TRBJ2-5; D gene ambiguous. The V gene lost 0 bases and the J gene lost 2 bases, with 10 bases spanning the gap. This CDR3 spans 15 amino acids. The germline V gene has CDR1 SGHTA and CDR2 FQGNSA. CDR3 DNA sequence: TGTGCCAGCAGCTTAGCGAGGCATCGGCAAGAGACCCAGTACTTC. Its translation: CASSLARHRQETQYF.

This clonotype was counted ten times or more. The chain recombines TRBV7-8 with TRBJ1-5, with TRBD1 as a possible D gene (5 bases). This CDR3 has 16 amino acids. V lost 5 bases to trimming and J lost 4 bases, with 18 bases between them. From germline, CDR1 is SGHVS and CDR2 FQNEAQ. As DNA, the CDR3 is TGTGCCAGCAGCCCCTCGGGGGGAAGAACAAATCAGCCCCAGCATTTT. Amino acids: CASSPSGGRTNQPQHF.

This clonotype was counted ten times or more. One junction end disagrees with the germline gene, perhaps due to a read error. The gene calls are TRBV12-3 or TRBV12-4 and TRBJ1-2; TRBD1 agrees at 8 bases. The CDR3 runs 11 residues. In DNA form, the CDR3 reads TGTGCCAGCAGTCTAGGGGGACAGGCGCCCTTC. This codes for CASSLGGQAPF.

At least ten counts were recorded for this clonotype. The chain joins TRBV2 to TRBJ2-2; D is unclear. Germline V lookup: CDR1 SNHLY, CDR2 FYNNEI. The CDR3 extends over 13 amino acids. Trimming removed 1 base from V and 4 bases from J, with 4 bases in between. CDR3 residues: CASSEVFTGELFF. The CDR3 region has the DNA TGTGCCAGCAGTGAAGTTTTCACCGGGGAGCTGTTTTTT.

Worth noting for this clonotype: A read error may explain this, as a much larger clone is one base away. The conserved closing phenylalanine or tryptophan is absent in this CDR3, likely reflecting a read error. This rearrangement joins TRBV11-3 to TRBJ1-2, with D tentatively TRBD1 (6 bases). Germline V gene lookup returns CDR1 SGHNT and CDR2 YENEEA. The CDR3 length is 15 residues. The CDR3 DNA reads as TGCGCCAGCAGCCAAGATAACAGGGAGGGCTATGGCTACACCTCC. Translation: CASSQDNREGYGYTS.

This chain links TRBV10-2 with TRBJ1-5, with 12 bases matching TRBD1. This CDR3 spans 15 amino acids. The germline V gene encodes CDR1 WSHSY and CDR2 SAAADI. The V and J ends lost 2 bases and 6 bases, in that order; junction bases with no gene match: 2. CDR3 nucleotides: TGCGCCAGCAGTGAGGGGGACAGGGGGCGTCAGCCCCAGCATTTT. Amino acids: CASSEGDRGRQPQHF.

This clonotype was seen a few times. The V and J genes are TRBV10-3 and TRBJ2-7; D could derive from TRBD1 or TRBD2 (6 bases each). The CDR3 is made up of 17 amino acids. Germline lookup yields CDR1 ENHRY and CDR2 SYGVKD. The V end lost 0 bases, the J end lost 5 bases, and 20 bases lay between the germline ends. The CDR3 loop is CAISESGAGPGGHEQYF. The DNA of the CDR3 is TGTGCCATCAGTGAGTCGGGGGCGGGACCCGGCGGGCACGAGCAGTACTTC.

The chain is built from TRBV12-3 or TRBV12-4 and TRBJ2-5; TRBD1 aligns across 10 bases. The CDR3 spans 16 residues. Trimming took 3 bases from V and 4 from J; bases not matched to a gene: 8. Written as DNA, the CDR3 is TGTGCCAGCAGTTTTGGCGGACAGGGGGAGGGAGAGACCCAGTACTTC. Translating it yields CASSFGGQGEGETQYF.

The chain combines TRBV7-2 with TRBJ1-6, with 8 bases matching TRBD1. CDR3 length: 21 amino acids. CDR1 is SGHTA and CDR2 is FQGNSA in the germline V gene. The ends lost 5 bases at V and 0 bases at J; junction bases unmatched: 18. The CDR3 reads CASSQDPTEQGVSSYNSPLHF. CDR3 DNA sequence: TGTGCCAGCAGCCAAGATCCGACGGAACAGGGGGTGAGCTCCTATAATTCACCCCTCCACTTT. The full variable domain, completed using reference TRBV7-2 and TRBJ1-6, is GAGVSQSPSNKVTEKGKDVELRCDPISGHTALYWYRQSLGQGLEFLIYFQGNSAPDKSGLPSDRFSAERTGGSVSTLTIQRTQQEDSAVYLCASSQDPTEQGVSSYNSPLHFGNGTRLTVT.

In the case of this clonotype: This may be a read error, as it is one base from a much larger clone. The chain recombines TRBV12-3 or TRBV12-4 with TRBJ1-4, with TRBD1 matching over 7 bases. V lost 5 bases and J lost 6; bases outside the gene matches: 12. The CDR3 covers 16 residues. The CDR3 region has the DNA TGTGCCAGCAGTCCCGCCCCAGGACAGGACGATGAAAAACTGTTTTTT. Protein sequence: CASSPAPGQDDEKLFF.

About this clonotype: A much larger clone lies one base from this, so it may be a read error. This chain joins TRBV12-3 or TRBV12-4 and TRBJ2-2; D is perhaps TRBD2 (5 bases). Trimming pared 11 bases from V and 4 bases from J, leaving 20 bases between. This CDR3 comprises 15 residues. CDR3 region: CAGKWDGSGTGELFF. Written as DNA, the CDR3 is TGTGCCGGCAAATGGGATGGCAGCGGCACCGGGGAGCTGTTTTTT.

The V and J genes are TRBV24-1 and TRBJ2-5; D unclear. CDR3 length: 14 residues. Deletions cut 4 bases from V and 5 bases from J, with 13 bases between. Germline-derived CDR1 and CDR2 are KGHDR and SFDVKD. CDR3 sequence (DNA): TGTGCCACCAGTGACCGACAAGTTGAGGAGACCCAGTACTTC. Its translation is CATSDRQVEETQYF.

This clonotype came up a few times. The rearrangement uses TRBV10-3 and TRBJ1-2; D not certain. Trimming took 3 bases from V and 8 from J, leaving 7 bases between them. Germline V gene sequence: CDR1 ENHRY, CDR2 SYGVKD. This CDR3 spans 11 amino acids. The CDR3 here is CAISDGVGYTF. The CDR3 DNA is TGTGCCATCAGTGATGGGGTCGGCTACACCTTC.

This clonotype showed up many times. The gene calls are TRBV5-8 and TRBJ2-5; D perhaps matches TRBD1 (6 bases). With 0 bases removed from V and 9 bases from J, the gap between germline ends came to 12 bases. Looked up from germline, CDR1 is SGHTS and CDR2 is YDEGEE. This CDR3 is 13 amino acids long. The CDR3 loop reads CASSLEGGNAQYF. In DNA form, the CDR3 reads TGTGCCAGCAGCTTGGAAGGGGGAAACGCCCAGTACTTC.

This clonotype was recorded only once. This rearrangement joins TRBV7-2 to TRBJ2-7, with 10 nucleotides matching TRBD2. CDR3 length equals 15 residues. Germline V gene sequence: CDR1 SGHTA, CDR2 FQGNSA. Losses at the gene ends were 3 bases for V and 6 bases for J; bases not matched to a gene: 8. The CDR3 here is CASSLRLAGEREQYF. The CDR3 DNA follows: TGTGCCAGCAGCTTGAGGCTAGCGGGGGAACGCGAGCAGTACTTC.

This clonotype was seen only a few times. The rearrangement links TRBV19 to TRBJ1-1; TRBD1 agrees at 12 bases. V lost 2 bases, J lost 2 bases, and 6 bases stayed unmatched. The CDR3 consists of 17 residues. Looked up from germline, CDR1 is LNHDA and CDR2 is SQIVND (reference sequence). In DNA, the CDR3 is TGTGCCAGTAGTATAACCGGGACAGGGGGCTACAACACTGAAGCTTTCTTT. Protein sequence: CASSITGTGGYNTEAFF.

Ten or more counts support this clonotype. The J gene is TRBJ1-1, the V gene TRBV6-5, with D perhaps matching TRBD1 (5 bases). The CDR3 extends over 13 amino acids. V shed 8 bases and J shed 2 bases, with 12 bases lying between them. CDR1 is MNHEY, CDR2 SVGAGI, per germline. This chain's CDR3 is CASGRQINTEAFF. In DNA form, the CDR3 reads TGTGCCAGCGGTCGACAGATAAACACTGAAGCTTTCTTT.

Concerning this clonotype: The conserved final phenylalanine or tryptophan is absent from the CDR3, which likely points to a read error. The rearrangement joins TRBV5-1 to TRBJ1-5; D not certain. CDR3 length equals 15 residues. V lost 2 bases, J lost 1 base, and 10 bases lay in between. The germline V gene encodes CDR1 SGHRS and CDR2 YFSETQ. The CDR3 DNA reads as TGCGCCAGCAGCTTAAAGCCGGCCAGCAATCAGCCCCAGCATTCT. Its translation is CASSLKPASNQPQHS.

The chain employs TRBV7-8 and TRBJ1-4; D is possibly TRBD1 (6 bases). Trimming removed 5 bases at V and 13 bases at J, with 23 bases between. CDR1 is SGHVS and CDR2 is FQNEAQ in the germline V gene. The CDR3 length is 15 residues. Here the CDR3 DNA reads TGTGCCAGCAGCCCTGACAGGAGTGCCGATCTTACACTGTTTTTT. Its protein product is CASSPDRSADLTLFF. Full variable domain (outside the CDR3, taken from reference TRBV7-8 and TRBJ1-4): GAGVSQSPRYKVAKRGQDVALRCDPISGHVSLFWYQQALGQGPEFLTYFQNEAQLDKSGLPSDRFFAERPEGSVSTLKIQRTQQEDSAVYLCASSPDRSADLTLFFGSGTQLSVL.

The count of this clonotype is one. A read error may be the cause here, since a much bigger clone is one base away. This rearrangement joins TRBV12-3 or TRBV12-4 to TRBJ2-5; 9 bases agree with TRBD1. The length of the CDR3 is 14 residues. V lost 3 bases and J lost 5; bases outside the gene matches: 4. Here the CDR3 reads CASSFRDRVETQYF. Written as DNA, the CDR3 is TGTGCCAGCAGTTTTAGGGACAGGGTTGAGACCCAGTACTTC.

The chain carries TRBV20-1 and TRBJ2-5, with D hard to call. In germline, CDR1 is DFQATT, CDR2 SNEGSKA (reference sequence). Trimming left V 3 bases short and J 5 bases short, with 10 bases between. This CDR3 is 12 amino acids long. The CDR3 DNA reads as TGCAGTGCTAGCAGAACCGGGGAGACCCAGTACTTC. Residues: CSASRTGETQYF.